This passage covers 22 T cell receptor beta chains from one sample sequenced in a study of cytomegalovirus exposure and HLA in healthy donors. Primers for the PCR totalled 60 Vbeta and 13 Jbeta. Profiling relied on immunoSEQ multiplex PCR, and the TCRdb table lists in-frame clones only, not all of them. This sample yields about 150,000 clones, of which approximately 79% are seen a single time; about 6.1% belongs to the top ten. The specimen was PBMCs. The receptors stem from a woman aged 45-59 years in good health and CMV-seropositive.

A few counts support this clone. The CDR3 nucleotides read TGTGCCAGCAGCGCTGGGGACAGGGAAGGGGAAAAACTGTTTTTT. Translating it yields CASSAGDREGEKLFF. The gene calls are TRBV9 and TRBJ1-4; 9 nucleotides match TRBD1. CDR1 SGDLS and CDR2 YYNGEE come from the germline V gene. V shed 3 bases, J shed 8 bases, and the junction held 8 bases outside the gene matches. The CDR3 totals 15 residues.

The V call is TRBV28, the J call TRBJ2-3; D is perhaps TRBD2 (7 bases). The V end lost 5 bases, the J end lost 6 bases, and 21 bases lay between the germline ends. From germline, CDR1 is MDHEN and CDR2 SYDVKM. The CDR3 is 16 amino acids. CDR3 amino acids: CASSGWAGALWDTQYF. CDR3 nucleotides: TGTGCCAGCAGTGGGTGGGCGGGGGCCCTGTGGGATACGCAGTATTTT.

The chain links TRBV27 to TRBJ2-1; D perhaps matches TRBD1 (6 bases). Germline-derived CDR1 and CDR2 are MNHEY and SMNVEV (reference sequence). Between the trimmed V and J ends, which lost 5 bases and 5 bases, there was a span of 13 bases. The CDR3 has 14 residues. The CDR3 region has the DNA TGTGCCAGCAGTAACAGGGTGAAACACAATGAGCAGTTCTTC. Translated, it gives CASSNRVKHNEQFF.

V is TRBV29-1 and J is TRBJ2-7; TRBD2 agrees at 12 bases. The CDR3 consists of 16 residues. Germline-derived CDR1 and CDR2 are SQVTM and ANQGSEA. V shed 6 bases and J 6 bases; nucleotides not matched to a gene: 15. CDR3 sequence (DNA): TGCAGCGTCCCTCGACTAGCGGGGGAACCTCTTGGCGAGCAGTACTTC. This sequence encodes CSVPRLAGEPLGEQYF.

The rearrangement links TRBV7-9 to TRBJ1-2, with TRBD1 matching 9 bases. Per the germline V gene, CDR1 is SEHNR and CDR2 is FQNEAQ (reference sequence). This CDR3 region has 16 residues. V lost 0 bases, J lost 8 bases, and 10 bases stayed unmatched. CDR3 DNA: TGTGCCAGCAGCTTAGCAAGCACGGGACAGGGTAACGGCTACACCTTC. Translating it yields CASSLASTGQGNGYTF. Combining the CDR3 with reference TRBV7-9 and TRBJ1-2 gives the whole variable domain DTGVSQNPRHKITKRGQNVTFRCDPISEHNRLYWYRQTLGQGPEFLTYFQNEAQLEKSRLLSDRFSAERPKGSFSTLEIQRTEQGDSAMYLCASSLASTGQGNGYTFGSGTRLTVV.

This clone was counted between two and nine times. This sequence joins TRBV6-5 and TRBJ1-2, with a tentative D call TRBD1 (6 bases). V lost 5 bases and J 4 bases, leaving 17 bases between the germline ends. The CDR3 contains 15 residues. Germline CDR1 reads MNHEY; CDR2 reads SVGAGI. CDR3 amino acids: CASSPRTAGPYGYTF. The CDR3 nucleotides are TGTGCCAGCAGTCCACGGACAGCCGGTCCCTATGGCTACACCTTC.

The gene calls are TRBV4-3 and TRBJ1-2; the match to TRBD1 covers 7 bases. This CDR3 is built from 12 residues. From germline, CDR1 is LGHNA and CDR2 YSLEER. V lost 5 bases to trimming and J lost 8 bases; unmatched junction nucleotides: 5. The CDR3 region is CASSFRDSGYTF. CDR3 sequence (DNA): TGCGCCAGCAGCTTCCGGGACAGCGGCTACACCTTC.

As regards this clone: Other DNA variants within this sample encode the same CDR3. The chain links TRBV4-1 to TRBJ2-3, with 7 positions matching TRBD2. Trimming cost V 0 bases and J 0 bases; bases outside gene matches: 6. Germline values: CDR1 MGHRA, CDR2 YSYEKL. CDR3 length: 17 amino acids. The CDR3 DNA follows: TGCGCCAGCAGCCAAGATACTAGCGCAACTAGCACAGATACGCAGTATTTT. As protein: CASSQDTSATSTDTQYF.

This clone has more than one count but fewer than ten. The chain is built from TRBV30 and TRBJ1-1; D is undetermined. With 2 bases removed from V and 3 bases from J, the gap between germline ends came to 16 bases. The CDR3 is 15 amino acids. Looked up from germline, CDR1 is GTSNPN and CDR2 is SVGIG (reference sequence). CDR3 residues: CAWSNDPSADTEAFF. DNA for the CDR3: TGTGCCTGGAGTAACGACCCCTCCGCGGACACTGAAGCTTTCTTT.

The gene calls are TRBV21-1 and TRBJ2-3; TRBD2 was called by the table and not checked on the DNA. TRBV21-1 is an annotated pseudogene. The CDR3 is 13 residues long. The CDR3 protein is CASCEGGTDTQYF. DNA of the CDR3: TGTGCCAGCTGCGAGGGAGGCACAGATACGCAGTATTTT.

This clone showed up just a few times. V usage is TRBV5-8 and J usage is TRBJ2-3; perhaps TRBD2 as D (5 bases). Germline V gene lookup returns CDR1 SGHTS and CDR2 YDEGEE. V was clipped by 0 bases and J by 5 bases, with 16 bases between them. CDR3 length: 16 residues. The CDR3 here is CASSLEAVMAGDTQYF. In DNA form, the CDR3 reads TGTGCCAGCAGCTTGGAGGCGGTAATGGCGGGAGATACGCAGTATTTT.

This clone has only one observation. The rearrangement joins TRBV13 to TRBJ2-1; possibly TRBD2 for D (5 bases). Germline CDR1 PRHDT, CDR2 FYEKMQ (reference sequence). This CDR3 has 16 amino acids. The ends were cut back, 3 bases at V and 0 bases at J, with 12 bases in the middle. The CDR3 region has the DNA TGTGCCAGCAGCTTTGGGCGGGCGAGCTCCTACAATGAGCAGTTCTTC. Translation: CASSFGRASSYNEQFF.

V gene TRBV6-1 combines with J gene TRBJ2-7; TRBD1 matches 8 bases. Trimming at V came to 6 bases and at J to 3 bases, leaving 7 bases not matched to a gene. Germline CDR1 and CDR2: MNHNS and SASEGT. The CDR3 spans 14 residues. In nucleotides, the CDR3 is TGTGCCAGCAGCGGAACAGGGACAGGCTACGAGCAGTACTTC. Protein sequence: CASSGTGTGYEQYF.

V and J are TRBV14 and TRBJ2-5; 8 bases map to TRBD1. The V and J ends lost 4 bases and 1 base, in that order; junction bases with no gene match: 11. CDR3 length: 17 residues. CDR1 SGHDN and CDR2 FVKESK come from the germline V gene. The CDR3 region has the DNA TGTGCCAGCAGCCCCGTCTTGACAGGGGTTTCCCAAGAGACCCAGTACTTC. This gives the protein CASSPVLTGVSQETQYF.

V is TRBV6-4 and J is TRBJ1-1; tentative D call: TRBD1 (5 bases). Germline V gene lookup returns CDR1 MRHNA and CDR2 SNTAGT. This CDR3 is built from 13 residues. Trimming removed 6 bases at V and 8 bases at J, with 16 bases between. The CDR3 coding sequence is TGTGCCAGCAGCGTCTCCAGGGCTTCGGAAGCTTTCTTT. It specifies CASSVSRASEAFF.

This clone has only a few counts. Its ends do not fully match the called genes, so a read error is possible. V gene TRBV6-5 combines with J gene TRBJ1-2; D is perhaps TRBD1 (5 bases). Germline CDR1 MNHEY, CDR2 SVGAGI. CDR3 size: 14 residues. The CDR3 coding sequence is TGTGCCACCAGTGATATCGGGAGTAGGGGTGGCTACACCTTC. This sequence encodes CATSDIGSRGGYTF.

The chain has TRBV7-9 and TRBJ2-7; 7 bases align to TRBD1. The trim removed 5 bases at V and 1 base at J, leaving 8 bases unmatched. The CDR3 has 15 amino acids. From germline, CDR1 is SEHNR and CDR2 FQNEAQ (reference sequence). The CDR3 region has the DNA TGTGCCAGCAGCCCGCGGACAGGACCTTCCTACGAGCAGTACTTC. Its translation is CASSPRTGPSYEQYF.

This sequence joins TRBV5-1 and TRBJ1-2, with TRBD1 matching over 7 bases. The V gene's germline CDR1 is SGHRS and CDR2 YFSETQ. This CDR3 has 16 amino acids. Trimming took 0 bases from V and 7 from J; bases not matched to a gene: 12. Written as DNA, the CDR3 is TGCGCCAGCAGCTTGGGGGGGACAGCCCTATCGGGTGGCTACACCTTC. As protein: CASSLGGTALSGGYTF.

For the CDR3, the DNA is TGTGCCAGCAGTGAAAGTCGAACAGGGAGCTATGGCTACACCTTC. Its translation is CASSESRTGSYGYTF. The chain has TRBV6-1 and TRBJ1-2; the D gene is possibly TRBD1 (6 bases). With 2 bases removed from V and 4 bases from J, the gap between germline ends came to 14 bases. The CDR3 sequence is 15 residues long. Per the germline V gene, CDR1 is MNHNS and CDR2 is SASEGT.

V is TRBV4-3 and J is TRBJ2-7; a weak D match, TRBD2 (6 bases). Per the germline V gene, CDR1 is LGHNA and CDR2 is YSLEER. V was cut by 0 bases and J by 3 bases, with 15 bases left in between. The CDR3 spans 16 residues. The CDR3 coding sequence is TGCGCCAGCAGCCAAGATGCCGCGGGGACGCGCTACGAGCAGTACTTC. Protein: CASSQDAAGTRYEQYF.

The chain joins TRBV6-6 to TRBJ1-5; 7 bases are shared with TRBD1. Trimming at V came to 7 bases and at J to 0 bases, leaving 9 bases not matched to a gene. The CDR3 extends over 16 amino acids. Germline V CDR1 and CDR2: MNHNY, SVGAGI (reference sequence). The CDR3 spells CASKTGTAYSNQPQHF. The CDR3 DNA follows: TGTGCCAGCAAAACCGGGACAGCTTATAGCAATCAGCCCCAGCATTTT.

V gene TRBV7-2 combines with J gene TRBJ2-5; no clear D. Near its end, the DNA agrees better with TRBJ2-7, so the J call may be wrong. CDR3 length: 14 residues. CDR1 is SGHTA and CDR2 is FQGNSA in the germline V gene. CDR3 region: CASSLVPPLYEQYF. CDR3 nucleotide sequence: TGTGCCAGCAGCTTAGTGCCCCCCCTCTACGAGCAGTACTTC.